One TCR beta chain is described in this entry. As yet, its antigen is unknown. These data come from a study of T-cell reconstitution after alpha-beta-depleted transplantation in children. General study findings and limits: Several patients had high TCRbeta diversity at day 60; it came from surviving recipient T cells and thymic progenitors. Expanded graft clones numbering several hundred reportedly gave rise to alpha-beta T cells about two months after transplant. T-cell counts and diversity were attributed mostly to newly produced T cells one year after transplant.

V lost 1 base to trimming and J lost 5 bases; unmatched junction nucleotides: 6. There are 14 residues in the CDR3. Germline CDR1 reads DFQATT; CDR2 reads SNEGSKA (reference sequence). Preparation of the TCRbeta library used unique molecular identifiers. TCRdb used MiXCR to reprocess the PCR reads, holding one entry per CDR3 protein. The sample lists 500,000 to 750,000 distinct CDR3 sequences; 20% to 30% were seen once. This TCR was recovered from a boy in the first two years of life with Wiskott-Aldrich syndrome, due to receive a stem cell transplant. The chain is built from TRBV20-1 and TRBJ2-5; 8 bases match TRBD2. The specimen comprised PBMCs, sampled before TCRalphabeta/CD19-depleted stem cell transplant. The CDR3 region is CSARAGGGRETQYF. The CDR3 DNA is TGCAGTGCTAGAGCCGGGGGGGGTAGGGAGACCCAGTACTTC.